Each of the 32 T cell receptor beta chains below was sequenced from the same sample in a study of shared clonotypes between healthy human individuals. Produced via immunoSEQ multiplex PCR; TCRdb's table is partial and in-frame only. The sample records a few million clones, 80% to 95% being singletons. The naive CD8 population came from CD45RO-negative cells selected for CCR7, without terminally differentiated effector memory CD45RA+ cells. Sequencing was performed on naive CD8+ T cells from PBMCs. Receptor source: a man between 18 and 35 years old in good health. Some clones in this sample may be carry-over from other donors' samples.

J is TRBJ2-2 and V is TRBV19; D not resolved. The CDR3 length is 13 residues. With 6 bases removed from V and 0 bases from J, the gap between germline ends came to 5 bases. Germline-derived CDR1 and CDR2 are LNHDA and SQIVND (reference sequence). CDR3: CASSESNTGELFF. The CDR3 DNA is TGTGCCAGTAGCGAGTCGAACACCGGGGAGCTGTTTTTT.

The chain has TRBV9 and TRBJ2-2; D gene ambiguous. The V gene's germline CDR1 is SGDLS and CDR2 YYNGEE. The V end lost 5 bases, the J end lost 0 bases, and 11 bases lay between the germline ends. The CDR3 has 15 amino acids. The DNA for the CDR3 is TGTGCCAGCAGGCCTAGTGGGGCGAACACCGGGGAGCTGTTTTTT. As protein: CASRPSGANTGELFF. Full variable domain (missing parts from reference TRBV9 and TRBJ2-2): DSGVTQTPKHLITATGQRVTLRCSPRSGDLSVYWYQQSLDQGLQFLIQYYNGEERAKGNILERFSAQQFPDLHSELNLSSLELGDSALYFCASRPSGANTGELFFGEGSRLTVL.

The chain carries TRBV5-1 and TRBJ2-7; 7 nucleotides agree with TRBD1. Germline trimming cut 7 bases from V and 4 bases from J; bases unmatched to any gene: 8. Germline V gene data show CDR1 as SGHRS and CDR2 as YFSETQ. CDR3 length: 13 residues. CDR3 residues: CASSDRPKYEQYF. The CDR3, as DNA: TGCGCCAGCTCGGACAGGCCGAAATACGAGCAGTACTTC.

The V gene is TRBV27, the J gene TRBJ1-1, with 9 bases fitting TRBD1. Per germline, CDR1 MNHEY and CDR2 SMNVEV (reference sequence). The CDR3 contains 16 residues. The J segment lost 3 bases and the V segment lost 3 bases, leaving 8 bases of the junction unmatched. The CDR3 nucleotides read TGTGCCAGCAGTTTGGGGACAGGGTATGGGGACACTGAAGCTTTCTTT. Its translation: CASSLGTGYGDTEAFF.

This chain links TRBV27 with TRBJ2-1, with D tentatively TRBD1 or TRBD2 (5 bases each). Germline V gene sequence: CDR1 MNHEY, CDR2 SMNVEV (reference sequence). This CDR3 is 17 amino acids long. V was trimmed by 6 bases and J by 0 bases, leaving 18 bases between them. The CDR3 sequence is CASSPARGPRSYNEQFF. CDR3 coding DNA: TGTGCCAGCAGCCCCGCCCGGGGACCTCGCTCCTACAATGAGCAGTTCTTC.

The DNA for the CDR3 is TGCAGCGTCCGCGGGGGGTCAGCTAACTATGGCTACACCTTC. Its protein product is CSVRGGSANYGYTF. The chain couples TRBV29-1 to TRBJ1-2, with D perhaps TRBD1 (5 bases). This CDR3 is 14 amino acids long. Looked up from germline, CDR1 is SQVTM and CDR2 is ANQGSEA. The ends were cut back, 6 bases at V and 0 bases at J, with 14 bases in the middle.

CDR3 coding DNA: TGTGCCACCAAAGACCGCCCACTCCCGGACACTGAAGCTTTCTTT. Its protein is CATKDRPLPDTEAFF. The rearrangement links TRBV19 to TRBJ1-1; D is unclear. The V gene lost 10 bases and the J gene lost 3 bases, with 21 bases spanning the gap. Germline lookup yields CDR1 LNHDA and CDR2 SQIVND (reference sequence). The CDR3 is 15 amino acids.

This chain joins TRBV7-9 and TRBJ2-3, with 7 bases fitting TRBD2. Trimming took 4 bases from V and 14 from J; bases not matched to a gene: 12. The CDR3 is made up of 13 amino acids. Looked up from germline, CDR1 is SEHNR and CDR2 is FQNEAQ (reference sequence). In DNA form, the CDR3 reads TGTGCCAGCAGCTACTTACTAGCGCAGGATGGGTATTTT. Protein sequence: CASSYLLAQDGYF.

With respect to this clone: The same CDR3 is also encoded by other DNA sequences in this sample. The gene calls are TRBV28 and TRBJ2-7, with D unclear. Between the trimmed V and J ends, which lost 5 bases and 3 bases, there was a span of 8 bases. CDR1 and CDR2 from the germline V gene are MDHEN and SYDVKM. The CDR3 consists of 12 residues. CDR3 coding DNA: TGTGCCAGCAGTCCCCGGATCTACGAGCAGTACTTC. Amino acid sequence: CASSPRIYEQYF.

This chain joins TRBV16 and TRBJ1-4; D may be TRBD1 (5 bases). V was cut by 0 bases and J by 8 bases, with 13 bases left in between. Germline V gene sequence: CDR1 KGHSY, CDR2 FQNENV. The CDR3 contains 15 residues. The CDR3 here is CASSQSIGGGEKLFF. The DNA of the CDR3 is TGTGCCAGCAGCCAATCGATTGGGGGAGGCGAAAAACTGTTTTTT.

The chain has TRBV4-1 and TRBJ1-3; maybe TRBD1 (6 bases). The V gene lost 4 bases and the J gene lost 5 bases, with 15 bases spanning the gap. Germline values: CDR1 MGHRA, CDR2 YSYEKL. The CDR3 totals 15 residues. CDR3 in amino acids: CASSPKTGNRNTIYF. CDR3 nucleotides: TGCGCCAGCAGCCCAAAAACAGGGAACCGAAACACCATATATTTT.

The genes are TRBV27 and TRBJ2-7; 7 bases map to TRBD1. V was pared by 4 bases and J by 0 bases, with 6 bases of the junction left unmatched. The CDR3 covers 15 residues. Germline assignment: CDR1 MNHEY and CDR2 SMNVEV (reference sequence). CDR3 loop: CASSSPRDSSYEQYF. The CDR3 DNA reads TGTGCCAGCAGTTCCCCCCGGGACAGCTCCTACGAGCAGTACTTC.

Of note for this clone: The same CDR3 arises from other DNA sequences in this sample as well. The chain couples TRBV7-9 to TRBJ2-7; the match to TRBD2 covers 13 bases. The trim removed 5 bases at V and 5 bases at J, leaving 6 bases unmatched. The CDR3 has 15 residues. Germline CDR1 reads SEHNR; CDR2 reads FQNEAQ (reference sequence). For the CDR3, the DNA is TGTGCCAGCAGCGGCCGACTAGCGGGAGGTGACGAGCAGTACTTC. Its translation: CASSGRLAGGDEQYF.

In its sample, this clone was seen once. The chain recombines TRBV28 with TRBJ2-7, with a weak D call TRBD2 (6 bases). Trimming took 6 bases from V and 1 from J, leaving 10 bases between them. This CDR3 has 13 amino acids. Per the germline V gene, CDR1 is MDHEN and CDR2 is SYDVKM. The DNA of the CDR3 is TGTGCCAGCAGGGCGGGGTGGTCCTACGAGCAGTACTTC. The encoded protein is CASRAGWSYEQYF.

The CDR3 nucleotides read TGTGCCAGTAGTGCAGGGTGGGGGACCTACGAGCAGTACTTC. This codes for CASSAGWGTYEQYF. The chain combines TRBV19 with TRBJ2-7; possibly TRBD1 or TRBD2 for D (5 bases each). Germline loops: CDR1 LNHDA, CDR2 SQIVND (reference sequence). This CDR3 has 14 amino acids. V lost 5 bases, J lost 2 bases, and 13 bases lay in between.

This chain connects TRBV11-2 to TRBJ2-7; unclear D gene. V lost 5 bases and J 5 bases, leaving 13 bases between the germline ends. CDR3 length equals 13 residues. The germline gives CDR1 SGHAT, CDR2 FQNNGV. CDR3 DNA sequence: TGTGCCAGCAGCCCGAGTATGCGGAACGAGCAGTACTTC. Protein product: CASSPSMRNEQYF.

CDR3 DNA sequence: TGTGCCAGCAGCGTAGACAGGGGGCAGTCTGGGGCCAACGTCCTGACTTTC. It is translated as CASSVDRGQSGANVLTF. This chain uses TRBV9 with TRBJ2-6, with 9 bases aligning to TRBD1. Germline V gives CDR1 SGDLS, CDR2 YYNGEE. This CDR3 has 17 residues. J lost 1 base, V lost 0 bases, and 2 bases had no gene match. The full variable domain, rest sourced from reference TRBV9 and TRBJ2-6, is DSGVTQTPKHLITATGQRVTLRCSPRSGDLSVYWYQQSLDQGLQFLIQYYNGEERAKGNILERFSAQQFPDLHSELNLSSLELGDSALYFCASSVDRGQSGANVLTFGAGSRLTVL.

The chain employs TRBV7-9 and TRBJ1-2, with 7 bases that match TRBD1. This CDR3 region has 17 residues. The germline V gene has CDR1 SEHNR and CDR2 FQNEAQ (reference sequence). The V and J ends lost 1 base and 5 bases, in that order; junction bases with no gene match: 13. CDR3 protein: CASSLVSTGARGYGYTF. CDR3 bases: TGTGCCAGCAGCTTAGTTAGCACAGGGGCCCGCGGGTATGGCTACACCTTC. The variable domain in full, completed from reference TRBV7-9 and TRBJ1-2, reads DTGVSQNPRHKITKRGQNVTFRCDPISEHNRLYWYRQTLGQGPEFLTYFQNEAQLEKSRLLSDRFSAERPKGSFSTLEIQRTEQGDSAMYLCASSLVSTGARGYGYTFGSGTRLTVV.

This clone was counted once. The rearrangement uses TRBV5-1 and TRBJ2-2; 9 bases fit TRBD1. Germline V lookup: CDR1 SGHRS, CDR2 YFSETQ. Trimming at V came to 6 bases and at J to 4 bases, leaving 7 bases not matched to a gene. The CDR3 is 15 amino acids. The CDR3 loop is CASTGQGGLTGELFF. The CDR3 region has the DNA TGCGCCAGCACGGGACAGGGCGGTCTCACCGGGGAGCTGTTTTTT.

V is TRBV19 and J is TRBJ1-2, with D tentatively TRBD1 (6 bases). Trimming removed 4 bases from V and 0 bases from J, with 12 bases in between. Germline lookup yields CDR1 LNHDA and CDR2 SQIVND (reference sequence). The CDR3 is 15 residues long. The CDR3 nucleotides read TGTGCCAGTAGTACAGGGGTACGGGCTAACTATGGCTACACCTTC. It is translated as CASSTGVRANYGYTF.

The rearrangement links TRBV10-3 to TRBJ1-2; the D gene is possibly TRBD1 (5 bases). The CDR3 has 15 residues. V lost 6 bases, J lost 5 bases, and 19 bases lay in between. Germline-derived CDR1 and CDR2 are ENHRY and SYGVKD. CDR3 bases: TGTGCCATCAGGCAGTCCGGGACGGCAGCATATGGCTACACCTTC. Translating gives CAIRQSGTAAYGYTF.

The V and J genes are TRBV27 and TRBJ2-7, with D perhaps being TRBD1 or TRBD2 (5 bases each). The ends were cut back, 3 bases at V and 2 bases at J, with 17 bases in the middle. This CDR3 comprises 16 residues. CDR1 MNHEY and CDR2 SMNVEV come from the germline V gene (reference sequence). CDR3 sequence reads: CASSFRTGTGPYEQYF. The CDR3 bases are TGTGCCAGCAGTTTCCGAACCGGGACGGGACCCTACGAGCAGTACTTC.

This rearrangement joins TRBV27 to TRBJ1-2, with D unresolved. The V end was cut by 6 bases, the J end by 3 bases, with 14 bases between. The CDR3 covers 14 residues. In germline, CDR1 is MNHEY, CDR2 SMNVEV (reference sequence). CDR3 sequence: CASSARELHYGYTF. The CDR3 coding sequence is TGTGCCAGCAGCGCAAGGGAGTTACACTATGGCTACACCTTC.

The CDR3 region is CASSLGTSDTGELFF. The DNA of the CDR3 is TGTGCCAGCAGCTTAGGCACCAGCGACACCGGGGAGCTGTTTTTT. This chain uses TRBV13 with TRBJ2-2; D is unclear. With 0 bases removed from V and 3 bases from J, the gap between germline ends came to 8 bases. Germline V CDR1 and CDR2: PRHDT, FYEKMQ (reference sequence). This CDR3 region has 15 residues.

The genes are TRBV7-7 and TRBJ2-5; D possibly corresponds to TRBD1 (5 bases). The CDR3 loop spans 16 amino acids. From germline, CDR1 is SSHAT and CDR2 FNYEAQ (reference sequence). V was shortened by 1 base and J by 4 bases, with 16 bases between the two germline ends. CDR3 sequence: CASSLEGQGIRETQYF. Written as DNA, the CDR3 is TGTGCCAGCAGCTTAGAGGGCCAGGGAATAAGAGAGACCCAGTACTTC.

This chain connects TRBV7-9 to TRBJ2-7; 10 positions agree with TRBD2. The CDR3 is made up of 18 amino acids. V shed 4 bases and J 0 bases; nucleotides not matched to a gene: 12. Looked up from germline, CDR1 is SEHNR and CDR2 is FQNEAQ (reference sequence). CDR3: CASSSSGRGSTFSYEQYF. Written as DNA, the CDR3 is TGTGCCAGCAGCTCGAGCGGGAGGGGATCAACTTTCTCCTACGAGCAGTACTTC.

The chain has TRBV7-8 and TRBJ2-7; 13 nucleotides align to TRBD2. This CDR3 has 16 residues. In germline, CDR1 is SGHVS, CDR2 FQNEAQ. The V gene end was trimmed by 5 bases and the J gene end by 2 bases; junction bases not matched to a gene: 6. The CDR3 is CASSPGLAGLTYEQYF. The CDR3 nucleotides are TGTGCCAGCAGCCCGGGACTAGCGGGACTTACCTACGAGCAGTACTTC.

The chain is built from TRBV5-5 and TRBJ2-7; TRBD1 matches at 8 bases. The CDR3 totals 16 residues. V lost 0 bases and J lost 3; bases outside the gene matches: 8. The V gene's germline CDR1 is SGHKS and CDR2 YYEKEE (reference sequence). CDR3 nucleotide sequence: TGTGCCAGCAGCTTGGTTTTTACAGGGGGGTTCTACGAGCAGTACTTC. It is translated as CASSLVFTGGFYEQYF.

This clone has more than one count but fewer than ten. J is TRBJ1-5 and V is TRBV2, with a tentative D call TRBD1 (6 bases). Germline CDR1 and CDR2: SNHLY and FYNNEI. The length of the CDR3 is 14 residues. V was clipped by 3 bases and J by 4 bases, with 10 bases between them. CDR3 protein: CASSDGQPNQPQHF. DNA of the CDR3: TGTGCCAGCAGTGACGGACAGCCGAATCAGCCCCAGCATTTT.

The chain links TRBV19 to TRBJ2-7; tentatively, D is TRBD2 (6 bases). Per the germline V gene, CDR1 is LNHDA and CDR2 is SQIVND (reference sequence). Trimming shortened V by 8 bases and J by 3 bases, and 14 bases separated the two germline ends. The length of the CDR3 is 13 residues. The CDR3 region is CASRDPGVYEQYF. The CDR3 DNA reads as TGTGCCAGTCGGGACCCGGGGGTCTACGAGCAGTACTTC. The full variable domain, in which reference TRBV19 and TRBJ2-7 provide the parts outside the CDR3, is DGGITQSPKYLFRKEGQNVTLSCEQNLNHDAMYWYRQDPGQGLRLIYYSQIVNDFQKGDIAEGYSVSREKKESFPLTVTSAQKNPTAFYLCASRDPGVYEQYFGPGTRLTVT.

The chain joins TRBV15 to TRBJ2-3, with D maybe TRBD2 (6 bases). Germline CDR1 is LNHNV and CDR2 is YYDKDF (reference sequence). There are 14 residues in the CDR3. The V gene lost 5 bases and the J gene lost 4 bases, with 13 bases spanning the gap. The CDR3 sequence: CATSGLRDSDTQYF. DNA for the CDR3: TGTGCCACCAGCGGACTGAGGGACTCAGATACGCAGTATTTT.

V gene TRBV7-9 combines with J gene TRBJ2-7; 12 bases align to TRBD2. The CDR3 has 15 residues. Germline lookup yields CDR1 SEHNR and CDR2 FQNEAQ (reference sequence). Unmatched junction bases numbered 4, after V lost 6 bases and J lost 1 base. Written as DNA, the CDR3 is TGTGCCAGCAGACCGGGACTAGCGGGTTCCTACGAGCAGTACTTC. This translates into CASRPGLAGSYEQYF.